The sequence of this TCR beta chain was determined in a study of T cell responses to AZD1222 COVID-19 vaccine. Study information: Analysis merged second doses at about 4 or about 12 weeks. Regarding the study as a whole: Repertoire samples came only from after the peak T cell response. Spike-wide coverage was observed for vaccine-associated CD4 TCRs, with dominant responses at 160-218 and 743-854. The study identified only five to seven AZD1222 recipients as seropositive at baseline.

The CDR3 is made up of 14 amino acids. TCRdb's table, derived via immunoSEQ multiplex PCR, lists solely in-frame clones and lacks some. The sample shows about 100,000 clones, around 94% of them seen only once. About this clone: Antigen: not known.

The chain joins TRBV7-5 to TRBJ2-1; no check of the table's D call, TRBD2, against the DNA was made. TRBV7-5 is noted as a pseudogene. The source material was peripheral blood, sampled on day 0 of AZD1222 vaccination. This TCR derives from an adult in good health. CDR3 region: CARSSGTGISEQFF. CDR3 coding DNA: TGTGCCAGAAGCTCCGGGACTGGCATCAGCGAGCAGTTCTTC.